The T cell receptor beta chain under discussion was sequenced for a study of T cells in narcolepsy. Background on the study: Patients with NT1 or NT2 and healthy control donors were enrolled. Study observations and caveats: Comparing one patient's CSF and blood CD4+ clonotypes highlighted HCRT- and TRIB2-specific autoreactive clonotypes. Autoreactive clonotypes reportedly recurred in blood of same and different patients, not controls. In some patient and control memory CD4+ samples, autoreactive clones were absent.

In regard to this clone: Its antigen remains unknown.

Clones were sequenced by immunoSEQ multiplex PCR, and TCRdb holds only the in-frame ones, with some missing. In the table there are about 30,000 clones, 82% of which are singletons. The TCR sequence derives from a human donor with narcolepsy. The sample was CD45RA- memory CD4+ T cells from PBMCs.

CDR3 in DNA: TGTGCCAGCAGCATGGGACTAGCGCCAACCCTAATTCAGTACTTC. This sequence encodes CASSMGLAPTLIQYF. This chain joins TRBV7-2 and TRBJ2-4; 10 positions match TRBD2. After removal of 5 bases from V and 10 bases from J, the junction contained 11 bases not matched to a gene. Germline CDR1 is SGHTA and CDR2 is FQGNSA. CDR3 length: 15 amino acids.